This T cell receptor beta chain was sequenced during a study of T cell repertoires in cytomegalovirus infection. About the study: Both a matching HLA type and CMV infection were indicated by public TCR beta signatures. General study points: Predominance within the ex vivo response was attributable to HLA-C-restricted CMV-specific TCR beta clonotypes. The cumulative frequency of public TCR beta families identified carriers of CMV plus the relevant HLA.

Each CDR3 protein gets one entry after TCRdb re-called the reads with MiXCR. Altogether about 740,000 distinct CDR3 sequences are present, 35% being singletons, with the ten largest covering under 3.5%. V was pared by 10 bases and J by 10 bases, with 13 bases between. Germline assignment: CDR1 MNHNY and CDR2 SVGAGI (reference sequence). This CDR3 is 10 amino acids long. This clonotype was seen only once. Its antigen is not identified. The chain combines TRBV6-6 with TRBJ1-1, with a weak D call TRBD1 (6 bases). The sequencing input was PBMCs. The source is a human donor in good health (CMV status not recorded). Some clones in this sample may be carry-over from other donors' samples. CDR3 bases: TGTGCCACCCTTAGAGGGGGAGCTTTCTTT. Its protein is CATLRGGAFF.